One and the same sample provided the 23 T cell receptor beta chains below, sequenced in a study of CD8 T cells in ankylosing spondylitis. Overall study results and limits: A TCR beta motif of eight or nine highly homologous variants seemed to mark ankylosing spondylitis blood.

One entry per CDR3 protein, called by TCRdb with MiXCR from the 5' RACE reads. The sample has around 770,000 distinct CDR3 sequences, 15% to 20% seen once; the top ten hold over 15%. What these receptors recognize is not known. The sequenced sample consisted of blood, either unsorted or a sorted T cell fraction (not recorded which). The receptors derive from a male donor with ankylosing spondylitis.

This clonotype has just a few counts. CDR3 amino acids: CASSYGSGDTGELFF. Written as DNA, the CDR3 is TGCGCCAGCAGCTACGGTAGCGGGGACACCGGGGAGCTGTTTTTT. The chain couples TRBV4-3 to TRBJ2-2; 8 bases align to TRBD2. The CDR3 is 15 amino acids. CDR1 is LGHNA, CDR2 YSLEER, per germline. V shed 5 bases, J shed 3 bases, and the junction held 5 bases outside the gene matches.

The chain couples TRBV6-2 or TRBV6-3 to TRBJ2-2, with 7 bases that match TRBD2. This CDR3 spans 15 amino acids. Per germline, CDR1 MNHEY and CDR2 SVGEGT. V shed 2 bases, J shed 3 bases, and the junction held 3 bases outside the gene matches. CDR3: CASSYGREHTGELFF. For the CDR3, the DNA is TGTGCCAGCAGTTACGGGCGGGAGCACACCGGGGAGCTGTTTTTT.

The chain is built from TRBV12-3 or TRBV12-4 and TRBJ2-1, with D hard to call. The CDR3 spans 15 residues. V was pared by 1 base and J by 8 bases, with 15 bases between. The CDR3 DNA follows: TGTGCCAGCAGTTTAGAACACTCTCCGCCAGATGAGCAGTTCTTC. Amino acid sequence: CASSLEHSPPDEQFF.

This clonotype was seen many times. CDR3 in amino acids: CASSLAFAGVATEAFF. The CDR3 region has the DNA TGCGCCAGCAGCTTGGCCTTTGCAGGGGTCGCCACTGAAGCTTTCTTT. The rearrangement links TRBV5-1 to TRBJ1-1, with D tentatively TRBD1 (6 bases). CDR1 is SGHRS, CDR2 YFSETQ, per germline. The CDR3 is made up of 16 amino acids. V was cut by 0 bases and J by 4 bases, with 16 bases left in between.

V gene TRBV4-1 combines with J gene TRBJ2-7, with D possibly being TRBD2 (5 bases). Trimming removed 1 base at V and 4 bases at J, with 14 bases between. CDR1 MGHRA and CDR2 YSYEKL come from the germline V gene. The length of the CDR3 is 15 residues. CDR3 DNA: TGCGCCAGCAGCCAAGGGGCTGGGAGCGAGTACGAGCAGTACTTC. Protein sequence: CASSQGAGSEYEQYF.

As DNA, the CDR3 is TGTGCCAGCAGTCTCGACCTCCCGAACACCGGGGAGCTGTTTTTT. It translates to CASSLDLPNTGELFF. The gene calls are TRBV27 and TRBJ2-2; D remains unclear. The CDR3 has 15 residues. V was pared by 5 bases and J by 0 bases, with 10 bases between. Looked up from germline, CDR1 is MNHEY and CDR2 is SMNVEV (reference sequence).

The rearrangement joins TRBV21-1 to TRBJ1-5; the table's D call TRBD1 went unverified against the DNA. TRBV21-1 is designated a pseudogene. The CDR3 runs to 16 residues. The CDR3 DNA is TGTGCCAGACCCCTGGGCCCGACAGGGACCAATCAGCCCCAGCATTTT. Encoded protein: CARPLGPTGTNQPQHF.

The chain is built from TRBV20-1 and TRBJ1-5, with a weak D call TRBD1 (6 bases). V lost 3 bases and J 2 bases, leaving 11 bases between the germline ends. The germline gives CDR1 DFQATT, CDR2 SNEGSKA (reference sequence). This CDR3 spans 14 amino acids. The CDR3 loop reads CSASGRGRNQPQHF. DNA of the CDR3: TGCAGTGCTAGCGGGCGGGGGCGCAATCAGCCCCAGCATTTT.

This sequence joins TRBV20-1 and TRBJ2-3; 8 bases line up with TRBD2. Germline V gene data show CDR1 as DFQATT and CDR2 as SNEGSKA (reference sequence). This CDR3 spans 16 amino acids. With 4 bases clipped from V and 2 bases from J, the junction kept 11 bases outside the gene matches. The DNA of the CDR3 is TGCAGTGCTATCAAGGGACTAGGGAAACCCACAGATACGCAGTATTTT. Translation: CSAIKGLGKPTDTQYF.

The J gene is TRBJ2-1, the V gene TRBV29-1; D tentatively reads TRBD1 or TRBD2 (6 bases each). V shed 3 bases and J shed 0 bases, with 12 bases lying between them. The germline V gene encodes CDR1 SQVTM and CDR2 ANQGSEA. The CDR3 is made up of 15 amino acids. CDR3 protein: CSVDGGRNSYNEQFF. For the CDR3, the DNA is TGCAGCGTTGACGGGGGCCGGAACTCCTACAATGAGCAGTTCTTC.

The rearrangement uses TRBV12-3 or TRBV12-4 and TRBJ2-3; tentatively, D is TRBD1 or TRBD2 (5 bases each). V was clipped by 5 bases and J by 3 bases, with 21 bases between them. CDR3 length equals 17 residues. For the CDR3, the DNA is TGTGCCAGCAGTCCCCCTTGGGGGACGGAAAAAACAGATACGCAGTATTTT. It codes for CASSPPWGTEKTDTQYF.

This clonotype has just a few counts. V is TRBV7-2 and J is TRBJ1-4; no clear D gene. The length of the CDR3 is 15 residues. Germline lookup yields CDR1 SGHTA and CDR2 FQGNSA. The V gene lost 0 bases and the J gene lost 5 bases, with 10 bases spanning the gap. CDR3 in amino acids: CASSLAGMENEKLFF. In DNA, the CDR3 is TGTGCCAGCAGCTTAGCCGGGATGGAGAATGAAAAACTGTTTTTT.

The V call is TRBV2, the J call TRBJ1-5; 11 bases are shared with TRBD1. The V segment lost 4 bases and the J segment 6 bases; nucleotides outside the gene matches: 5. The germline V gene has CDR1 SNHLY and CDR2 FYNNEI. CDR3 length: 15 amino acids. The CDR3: CASSVGQGAGQPQHF. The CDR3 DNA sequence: TGTGCCAGCAGTGTCGGACAGGGGGCAGGTCAGCCCCAGCATTTT.

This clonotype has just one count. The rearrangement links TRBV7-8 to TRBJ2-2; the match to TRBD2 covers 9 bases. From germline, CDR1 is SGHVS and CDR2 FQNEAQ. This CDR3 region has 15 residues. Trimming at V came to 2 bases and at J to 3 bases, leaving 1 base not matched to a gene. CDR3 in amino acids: CASSLRLADTGELFF. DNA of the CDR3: TGTGCCAGCAGCTTACGACTAGCGGACACCGGGGAGCTGTTTTTT.

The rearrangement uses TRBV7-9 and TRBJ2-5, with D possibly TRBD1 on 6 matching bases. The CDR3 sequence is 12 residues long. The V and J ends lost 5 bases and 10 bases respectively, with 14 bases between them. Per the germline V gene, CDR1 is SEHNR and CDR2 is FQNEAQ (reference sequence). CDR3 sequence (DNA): TGTGCCAGCAGCGGGACACTCCCGGACCAGTACTTC. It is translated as CASSGTLPDQYF.

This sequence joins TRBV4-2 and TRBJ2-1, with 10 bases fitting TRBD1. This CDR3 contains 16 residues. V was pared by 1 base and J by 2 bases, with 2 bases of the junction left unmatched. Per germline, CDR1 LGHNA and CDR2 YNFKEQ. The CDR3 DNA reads TGTGCCAGCAGCCAAGTCGGGACAGGGGCCTACAATGAGCAGTTCTTC. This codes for CASSQVGTGAYNEQFF.

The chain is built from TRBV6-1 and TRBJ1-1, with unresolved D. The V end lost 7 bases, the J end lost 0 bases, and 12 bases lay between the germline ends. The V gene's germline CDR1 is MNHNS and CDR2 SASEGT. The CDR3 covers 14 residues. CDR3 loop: CASIGSLMNTEAFF. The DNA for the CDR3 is TGTGCCAGCATCGGCTCCCTGATGAACACTGAAGCTTTCTTT.

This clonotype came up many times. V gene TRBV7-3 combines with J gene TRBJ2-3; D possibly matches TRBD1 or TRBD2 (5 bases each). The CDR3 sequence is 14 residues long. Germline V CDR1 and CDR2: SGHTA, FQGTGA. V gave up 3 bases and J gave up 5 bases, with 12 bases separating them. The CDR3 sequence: CASSLGVGGDTQYF. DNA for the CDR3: TGTGCCAGCAGCTTGGGGGTAGGCGGAGATACGCAGTATTTT.

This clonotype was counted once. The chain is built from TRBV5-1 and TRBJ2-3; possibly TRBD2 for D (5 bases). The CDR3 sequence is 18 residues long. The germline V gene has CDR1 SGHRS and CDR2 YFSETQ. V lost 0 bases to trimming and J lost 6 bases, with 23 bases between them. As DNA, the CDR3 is TGCGCCAGCAGCTTGGATTCGAGGGATTACATCCTAAAGGATACGCAGTATTTT. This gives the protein CASSLDSRDYILKDTQYF.

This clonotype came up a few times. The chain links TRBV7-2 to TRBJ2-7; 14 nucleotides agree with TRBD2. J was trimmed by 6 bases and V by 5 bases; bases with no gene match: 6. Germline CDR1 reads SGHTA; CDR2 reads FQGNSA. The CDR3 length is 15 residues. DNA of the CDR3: TGTGCCAGCAGCCCGACTAGCGGGAGGGCCATCGAGCAGTACTTC. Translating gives CASSPTSGRAIEQYF.

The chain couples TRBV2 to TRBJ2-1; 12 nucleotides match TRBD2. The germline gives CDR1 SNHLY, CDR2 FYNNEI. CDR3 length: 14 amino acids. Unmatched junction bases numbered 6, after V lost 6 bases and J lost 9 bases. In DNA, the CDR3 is TGTGCCAGCAGACTAGCGGGAGGAAACGGTGAGCAGTTCTTC. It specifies CASRLAGGNGEQFF.

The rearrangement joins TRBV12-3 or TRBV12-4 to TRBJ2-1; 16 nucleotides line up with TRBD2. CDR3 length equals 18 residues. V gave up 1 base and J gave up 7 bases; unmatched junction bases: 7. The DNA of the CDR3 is TGTGCCAGCAGTTTAGACCCGGGACTAGCGGGAGGGGTTAATGAGCAGTTCTTC. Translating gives CASSLDPGLAGGVNEQFF.

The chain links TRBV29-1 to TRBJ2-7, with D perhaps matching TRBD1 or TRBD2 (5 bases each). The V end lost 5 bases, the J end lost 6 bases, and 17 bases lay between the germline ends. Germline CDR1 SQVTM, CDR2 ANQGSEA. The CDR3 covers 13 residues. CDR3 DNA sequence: TGCAGCGTTTCGGGCGGGCAGAGGGGCGAGCAGTACTTC. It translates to CSVSGGQRGEQYF.